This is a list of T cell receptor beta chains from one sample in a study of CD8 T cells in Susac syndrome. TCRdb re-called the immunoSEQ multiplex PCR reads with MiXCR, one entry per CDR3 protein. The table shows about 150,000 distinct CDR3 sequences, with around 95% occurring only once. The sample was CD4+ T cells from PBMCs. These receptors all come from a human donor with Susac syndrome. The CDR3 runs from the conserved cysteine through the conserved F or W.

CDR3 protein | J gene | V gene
CASTQGDEQYF | TRBJ2-7 | TRBV28
CASSLDIGYNSPLHF | TRBJ1-6 | TRBV5-1
CASSSGTGDEQYF | TRBJ2-7 | TRBV7-6
CSARGDSSPLHF | TRBJ1-6 | TRBV20-1
CASSLGQDRYGYTF | TRBJ1-2 | TRBV7-9
CSGIPPNRGHNEQYF | TRBJ2-7 | TRBV20-1
CSASRQGRDQPQHF | TRBJ1-5 | TRBV20-1
CASSVRQDTQYF | TRBJ2-3 | TRBV9
CAIRPGVHNSPLHF | TRBJ1-6 | TRBV10-3
CASSLGRGPSYEQYF | TRBJ2-7 | TRBV5-1
CATSKQQGNYGYTF | TRBJ1-2 | TRBV15
CASSVDPKAPLHF | TRBJ1-6 | TRBV12-3/TRBV12-4
CASSLPDRNTEAFF | TRBJ1-1 | TRBV5-4
CASSAGTSIIETQYF | TRBJ2-5 | TRBV9
CSAREPTGDYSPLHF | TRBJ1-6 | TRBV20-1
CAISEMSGELFF | TRBJ2-2 | TRBV10-3
CASSTDGRAYGYTF | TRBJ1-2 | TRBV5-1
CASSLRRQDYQPQHF | TRBJ1-5 | TRBV7-8
CSASRTGGYNEQFF | TRBJ2-1 | TRBV20-1
CASSRPGGPGELFF | TRBJ2-2 | TRBV12-3/TRBV12-4
CASSEPGNQPQHF | TRBJ1-5 | TRBV18
CASSLRRTGEAYNEQFF | TRBJ2-1 | TRBV14
CASTPGQGSRQETQYF | TRBJ2-5 | TRBV7-6
CASSQEVRAGQPQHF | TRBJ1-5 | TRBV4-3
CASSFGSEQYF | TRBJ2-7 | TRBV12-3/TRBV12-4
CATSDPDRDYGYTF | TRBJ1-2 | TRBV24-1
CASSQDVEVQETQYF | TRBJ2-5 | TRBV4-2
CATSGQGSPLHF | TRBJ1-6 | TRBV19
CASKGGRETQYF | TRBJ2-5 | TRBV19
CASSQTGLYSPLHF | TRBJ1-6 | TRBV14
CASSLTGTESLHF | TRBJ1-6 | TRBV12-3/TRBV12-4
CASSGPNTGELFF | TRBJ2-2 | TRBV9
CSAPTGNYGYTF | TRBJ1-2 | TRBV29-1
CASSLKRGLKNYGYTF | TRBJ1-2 | TRBV21-1
CASSLSGGPGDTQYF | TRBJ2-3 | TRBV11-2
CASSIGQIREKLFF | TRBJ1-4 | TRBV3-1
CASSPPVSTDTQYF | TRBJ2-3 | TRBV18
CSAGQGTEAFF | TRBJ1-1 | TRBV29-1